The rows below give T cell receptor beta chains drawn from one sample of a study of CD8+CD57+ T cells in acquired aplastic anemia. TCRdb re-analysed the reads in MiXCR, keeping a single row per CDR3 protein. Of about 470,000 distinct CDR3 sequences listed, approximately 33% are singletons. Sequencing was performed on sorted CD4+, CD8+, or CD8+CD57+ T cells (not recorded which) from PBMCs. These receptors were taken from a human donor with aplastic anemia. The CDR3 runs from the conserved cysteine through the conserved F or W. The D gene is left open where the match is weak. Size tells how often a clone was seen (once, few, many) or the class of an expanded clone, and some rows leave it out.

v_call	d_call	clone_size	j_call	cdr3_nt	cdr3_aa
TRBV5-6	TRBD1	-	TRBJ2-2	TGTGCCAGCAGCTTGGATTTAGGGGGCTTTACCGGGGAGCTGTTTTTT	CASSLDLGGFTGELFF
TRBV11-2	-	many	TRBJ2-7	TGTGCCAGCAGACCGGGACGGTCTGAAACCTACGAGCAGTACTTC	CASRPGRSETYEQYF
TRBV19	-	-	TRBJ1-1	TGTGCCAGTAGTTTTACCCCAAGCCCGGAAGCTTTCTTT	CASSFTPSPEAFF
TRBV7-2	TRBD2	-	TRBJ2-3	TGTGCCAGCAGCTTAGCCGTACTAGCGGGCACAGGCACAGATACGCAGTATTTT	CASSLAVLAGTGTDTQYF
TRBV2	-	-	TRBJ2-6	TGTGCCAGCAGAAAGGGACCCCCTGGGGCCAACGTCCTGACTTTC	CASRKGPPGANVLTF
TRBV12-5	-	-	TRBJ2-7	TGTGCTAGTGGTTTGGTACGCTCCAGGGGCACCCCCTACGAGCAGTACTTC	CASGLVRSRGTPYEQYF
TRBV12-3/TRBV12-4	-	-	TRBJ1-5	TGTGCCAGCAGTTTAGCGCCGACAGCAAATCAGCCCCAGCATTTT	CASSLAPTANQPQHF
TRBV20-1	-	-	TRBJ2-3	TGCAGTGCTAGAGATCGACCAAATACGCAGTATTTT	CSARDRPNTQYF
TRBV29-1	TRBD2	many	TRBJ2-7	TGCAGCGTCCTCTTCGGACTAGCGGGAGTACGGGACGAGCAGTACTTC	CSVLFGLAGVRDEQYF
TRBV15	-	many	TRBJ1-5	TGTGCCACCAGCAGAGATCCGCTAGGCCAGCCCCAGCATTTT	CATSRDPLGQPQHF
TRBV28	-	-	TRBJ2-1	TGTGCCAGCAGTTCAACCATAGCTAGGAATGAGCAGTCCTTC	CASSSTIARNEQSF
TRBV5-1	-	-	TRBJ2-2	TGCGCCAGCAGCTACAGGGAGGGAAACACCGGGGAGCTGTTTTTT	CASSYREGNTGELFF
TRBV29-1	TRBD1	-	TRBJ2-3	TGCAGCGGCGGACAGGGCCGGACAGATACGCAGTATTTT	CSGGQGRTDTQYF
TRBV7-3	-	-	TRBJ1-6	TGTGCCAGCAGCTTTTCCCCCCATAATTCACCCCTCCACTTT	CASSFSPHNSPLHF
TRBV19	-	-	TRBJ1-2	TGTGCCTGGATTTACAGGGAGGGCTATGGCTACACCTTC	CAWIYREGYGYTF
TRBV12-3/TRBV12-4	TRBD1	many	TRBJ2-7	TGTGCCAGCAGCCGTGGACAGGGGGCGTATGAGCAGTACTTC	CASSRGQGAYEQYF
TRBV6-1	-	-	TRBJ2-3	TGTGCCAGCAGCCCGAACGCGGCCACAGATACGCAGTATTTT	CASSPNAATDTQYF
TRBV11-2	TRBD2	few	TRBJ2-3	TGTGCCAGCAGCTTAGGGACTAGCCGAGCAGATACGCAGTATTTT	CASSLGTSRADTQYF
TRBV11-1	TRBD1	few	TRBJ2-6	TGTGCCAGCAGCTCGCGGACAGGGAGTTCGTCTGGGGCCAACGTCCTGACTTTC	CASSSRTGSSSGANVLTF
TRBV29-1	TRBD2	many	TRBJ2-7	TGCAGCGTTGAAGAAGGACTAGCGGGAATCTACGAGCAGTACTTC	CSVEEGLAGIYEQYF
TRBV20-1	TRBD2	-	TRBJ2-5	TGCAGTGCTAGCGCCGGGACTAGCCCACAAGAGACCCAGTACTTC	CSASAGTSPQETQYF
TRBV4-2	TRBD2	-	TRBJ2-7	TGTGCCAGCAGCCAAGAACTAGGCGGGAGTGGGCCCTACGAGCAGTACTTC	CASSQELGGSGPYEQYF
TRBV7-7	TRBD1	many	TRBJ2-5	TGTGCTAGCAGCCTGGGACAGGCCGATGTGAAGGAGACCCAGTACTTC	CASSLGQADVKETQYF
TRBV2	-	-	TRBJ1-5	TGTGCCAGCAGTTTATCTACGGGGAATCAGCCCCAGCATTTT	CASSLSTGNQPQHF
TRBV10-3	-	-	TRBJ2-5	TGTGCCATCAGCCAGGCGGTTCAAGAGACCCAGTACTTC	CAISQAVQETQYF
TRBV10-3	-	many	TRBJ1-6	TGTGCCATCAGTGAGACCGGGACGGTGAATAATTCACCCCTCCACTTT	CAISETGTVNNSPLHF
TRBV7-2	-	-	TRBJ2-1	TGTGCCAGCAGCTTAGATCGGATGCAGTTCTTC	CASSLDRMQFF
TRBV20-1	-	-	TRBJ1-5	TGCAGTGCTAGATTTCAGGGATTGAGTAATCAGCCCCAGCATTTT	CSARFQGLSNQPQHF
TRBV19	-	once	TRBJ1-4	TGTGCCAGCTTGGACTCTTCGGGGGAAAAACTGTTTTTT	CASLDSSGEKLFF
TRBV20-1	TRBD2	-	TRBJ2-3	TGCAGTGCAAAAAGGACTAGCAGCACAGATACGCAGTATTTT	CSAKRTSSTDTQYF
TRBV20-1	-	many	TRBJ1-6	TGCAGTGCAGGCTTCCAGGGTGGATTTAATTCACCCCTCCACTTT	CSAGFQGGFNSPLHF
TRBV10-3	-	-	TRBJ1-2	TGTGCCATCAGTGAGTCGATTCGTGGCGGGGAGGGCTATGGCTACACCTTC	CAISESIRGGEGYGYTF
TRBV10-3	TRBD1	-	TRBJ1-5	TGTGCCACTGGAGGACAGGGATGGCATTTT	CATGGQGWHF
TRBV20-1	TRBD2	-	TRBJ2-7	TGCAGTGCTAGTAGTCAGGGACTAACCTACGAGCAGTACTTC	CSASSQGLTYEQYF
TRBV3-1	-	-	TRBJ2-3	TGTGCCAGCAGCCAAGGGGGGACACTTCCCACAGATACGCAGTATTTT	CASSQGGTLPTDTQYF
TRBV20-1	-	few	TRBJ2-5	TGCAGTCCGGCCCGTGTGGACGGAGAGACCCAGTACTTC	CSPARVDGETQYF
TRBV7-3	TRBD1	-	TRBJ1-3	TGTGCCAGCAGTTACTCGAGGGGGCTGGGCGGAAACACCATATATTTT	CASSYSRGLGGNTIYF
TRBV12-3/TRBV12-4	-	many	TRBJ1-3	TGTGCCAGCAGTTTCGGCTCTGGAAACACCATATATTTT	CASSFGSGNTIYF
TRBV7-9	-	-	TRBJ1-4	TGTGCCAGCAGCTTAGGTATAACCTCGAGGGAAAAACTGTTTTTT	CASSLGITSREKLFF
TRBV10-3	TRBD1	-	TRBJ1-2	TGTGCCAGCAGCGGACAGGTTGACTATGGCTACACCTTC	CASSGQVDYGYTF
TRBV5-6	TRBD2	-	TRBJ2-3	TGTGCCAGCAGCTTGCCCGGGACTAGCGCGATCACAGATACGCAGTATTTT	CASSLPGTSAITDTQYF